This T cell receptor beta chain was found in a study of T cell clones after liver transplantation (dated by TCRdb to between 2017 and 2020). General notes on the study: The samples were obtained from ITN030ST, a randomized trial that attempted immunosuppression withdrawal within 2 years after liver transplantation. The subjects received no induction therapy and were kept on standard immunosuppression until randomization at 12-24 months post-transplant. Three of the eight recipients were HCV-positive; the others were transplanted for non-autoimmune, non-viral indications. As an antigen-independent comparator for the donor-reactive sequences, third party-reactive TCRbeta sequences from pre-transplant MLRs were identified as well. Donor-reactive T cell clones were identified by TCRbeta sequencing following a pre-transplant mixed lymphocyte reaction and were subsequently tracked in post-transplant blood. The studied cohort comprised 8 liver transplant recipients, 3 classified as tolerant and 5 as non-tolerant. To count as tolerant, a recipient had to stay completely off immunosuppression for at least one year without liver enzymes climbing beyond twice the upper limit of normal. Study-wide conclusions, independent of this receptor: When repertoire turnover was accounted for, significantly reduced detection of donor-reactive sequences was found in 7 of 8 subjects for CD4 and in 8 of 8 subjects for CD8. Low numbers of available donor cells limited the measurable donor-reactive repertoire in a couple of subjects. In most of the 8 subjects, regardless of tolerance or HCV status, circulating donor-reactive CD4 TCRbeta sequences dropped significantly post-transplant. Donor-reactive sequences declined more than third party-reactive ones, suggesting partial antigen-specific deletion unrelated to withdrawal success. The conclusions were preliminary, being limited by small, heterogeneous patient numbers and by non-standardized post-transplant time points. Because no allograft tissue specimens were available, donor-reactive T cells may have migrated into the graft instead of being deleted.

To define alloreactive TCRbeta sequences, the proliferating CFSE-low cells from the MLR were sequenced. CFSE-MLRs used pre-transplant recipient cells stimulated by donor PBMCs, splenocytes or lymph node cells, or third-party PBMCs. Randomization to immunosuppression withdrawal applied to every one of the 8 studied subjects. The Qiagen DNeasy Blood and Tissue Kit was used to isolate genomic DNA. As a fraction of the sample, this clone is medium-sized (0.01 to 0.1%). Its binding antigen is unknown. No much larger clone exists at a distance of one base, and base qualities are not known. High-throughput TCRbeta CDR3 sequencing of frozen genomic DNA was performed by immunoSEQ, including PCR amplification, mapping, bias correction and internal controls. Under the source paper's analysis protocol: Only productive rearrangements were retained, with each unique TCRbeta sequence defined by its CDR3 nucleotide sequence together with its V and J gene. Donor-reactive sequences required at least 5-fold expansion in CFSE-low cells versus unstimulated pre-transplant cells and at least 0.01% frequency. To ensure at least 90% detection power, minimum frequency thresholds were set for each subject based on that subject's lowest-template unstimulated sample. Jensen-Shannon divergence between the top 1000 TCRbeta sequences post-transplant and pre-transplant was used to measure repertoire turnover. Two-sided Fisher's exact tests were used to test for changes in the detection of donor-reactive sequences. The clones in this table, taken by TCRdb from immuneACCESS, are in-frame only. Not every clone is retained; where verified, under half of the shortfall comes from an unresolved V gene, and the cause of the rest is unknown. The D gene and trimming were derived from the DNA, and the V and J assignments and clone size from that table. In this sample the table shows 5,000 to 7,000 clones, around 32% of which occur a single time. The ten largest clones add up to approximately 5.4% of the sample.

Trimming at the junction amounts to 1 base on V and 1 base on J, and the germline ends lie 8 bases apart. From a lookup of the germline V gene, CDR1 and CDR2 are SGHRS and YFSETQ. There are 14 amino acids in the CDR3, from cysteine to phenylalanine inclusive. Left in the record is the CDR3 DNA by itself, 42 bases read in frame from the first base. The source of this sequence is a human patient who received a liver transplant. After a transplant, the donor of the graft may account for some T cells. In this chain, TRBV5-1 is recombined with TRBJ1-1; matching of 5 bases hints at TRBD1 as the D gene. Material for sequencing was CD4+ T cells from cultured PBMCs. CDR3 loop: CASSLTRANTEAFF. The sequence in DNA is TGCGCCAGCAGCTTGACCAGGGCGAACACTGAAGCTTTCTTT.